Presented here are 25 T cell receptor beta chains from one specimen sequenced in a study of human T cells and chemical hapten exposure. TCRdb itself ran the RACE reads through MiXCR, one entry per CDR3 protein. The profile covers roughly 180,000 distinct CDR3 sequences, with approximately 20% appearing a single time and approximately 6.7% taken by the ten largest. Time point in this sample: patch test 1, 2 weeks after DPC sensitization. The sample's treatment: therapeutic diphenylcyclopropenone sensitization with weekly scalp DPC. Material: whole blood, obtained in connection with sensitization to the hapten diphenylcyclopropenone (DPC). All receptors derive from a woman aged 45-60 years with alopecia areata. Some clones in this sample may be carry-over from other donors' samples.

This clonotype was observed many times. Germline and junction disagree at one end, which may indicate a read error. V gene TRBV15 combines with J gene TRBJ2-1; D is undetermined. Germline CDR1 and CDR2: LNHNV and YYDKDF (reference sequence). The CDR3 length is 15 residues. CDR3 protein: CATNRAASSYNEQFF. The CDR3 nucleotides are TGTGCCACCAACAGAGCCGCGAGCTCCTACAATGAGCAGTTCTTC. The full variable domain, its missing parts supplied by reference TRBV15 and TRBJ2-1, is DAMVIQNPRYQVTQFGKPVTLSCSQTLNHNVMYWYQQKSSQAPKLLFHYYDKDFNNEADTPDNFQSRRPNTSFCFLDIRSPGLGDTAMYLCATNRAASSYNEQFFGPGTRLTVL.

The chain employs TRBV20-1 and TRBJ1-1; D ambiguous. Germline values: CDR1 DFQATT, CDR2 SNEGSKA (reference sequence). The germline V and J ends were trimmed by 6 bases and 1 base, with 12 bases remaining between them. The CDR3 extends over 13 amino acids. CDR3 protein: CSAAVRSNTEAFF. CDR3 sequence (DNA): TGCAGTGCCGCCGTGAGGTCGAACACTGAAGCTTTCTTT.

This clonotype was counted between two and nine times. The chain joins TRBV19 to TRBJ2-2, with D possibly TRBD1 on 6 matching bases. The CDR3 is 15 residues long. Trimming cost V 6 bases and J 1 base, with 12 bases left between them. CDR1 LNHDA and CDR2 SQIVND come from the germline V gene (reference sequence). The CDR3 DNA is TGTGCCAGTAGCCCGGGACACCTGAACACCGGGGAGCTGTTTTTT. Amino acids: CASSPGHLNTGELFF.

This clonotype was seen a few times. The chain carries TRBV2 and TRBJ1-6, with D unresolved. In germline, CDR1 is SNHLY, CDR2 FYNNEI. The CDR3 loop spans 14 amino acids. The V end lost 6 bases, the J end lost 5 bases, and 11 bases lay between the germline ends. The CDR3 sequence: CASSRPMDNSPLHF. The CDR3 bases are TGTGCCAGCAGCAGACCGATGGATAATTCACCCCTCCACTTT.

This clonotype was counted between two and nine times. The chain's CDR3 is CASSPNRGAYTEAFF. The CDR3 region has the DNA TGTGCCAGCAGTCCAAACAGGGGCGCGTACACTGAAGCTTTCTTT. This chain uses TRBV12-3 or TRBV12-4 with TRBJ1-1; 7 positions agree with TRBD1. The CDR3 has 15 amino acids. V trimming: 5 bases; J trimming: 3 bases; junction bases outside the gene matches: 9.

This clonotype showed up just a few times. The chain carries TRBV13 and TRBJ1-3; D not resolved. Trimming pared 4 bases from V and 0 bases from J, leaving 13 bases between. The CDR3 is 16 residues long. Germline CDR1 and CDR2: PRHDT and FYEKMQ (reference sequence). CDR3 sequence reads: CASSSPSVDSGNTIYF. The CDR3 coding sequence is TGTGCCAGCAGCTCGCCTTCCGTGGACTCTGGAAACACCATATATTTT. The full variable domain, completed using reference TRBV13 and TRBJ1-3, is AAGVIQSPRHLIKEKRETATLKCYPIPRHDTVYWYQQGPGQDPQFLISFYEKMQSDKGSIPDRFSAQQFSDYHSELNMSSLELGDSALYFCASSSPSVDSGNTIYFGEGSWLTVV.

CDR3 loop: CASSYHLQATEAFF. The CDR3 bases are TGTGCCAGCAGCTACCATCTGCAGGCGACTGAAGCTTTCTTT. V and J are TRBV7-2 and TRBJ1-1; D is unresolved. V lost 4 bases, J lost 5 bases, and 14 bases lay in between. CDR3 length: 14 residues. The V gene's germline CDR1 is SGHTA and CDR2 FQGNSA.

This clonotype has only a few counts. The rearrangement uses TRBV5-4 and TRBJ1-2; D uncertain. Germline CDR1 reads SGHNT; CDR2 reads YYREEE (reference sequence). V lost 0 bases to trimming and J lost 4 bases, with 13 bases between them. The CDR3 loop spans 15 amino acids. As DNA, the CDR3 is TGTGCCAGCAGCTTGGTCGGTCGGAAAGGCTATGGCTACACCTTC. Protein: CASSLVGRKGYGYTF.

In DNA form, the CDR3 reads TGCGCCAGCGGCTCTTCACTGGGGGCCAACGTCCTGACTTTC. Protein sequence: CASGSSLGANVLTF. This sequence joins TRBV5-1 and TRBJ2-6; D is uncertain. The CDR3 spans 14 residues. Between the trimmed V and J ends, which lost 7 bases and 4 bases, there was a span of 12 bases. Per the germline V gene, CDR1 is SGHRS and CDR2 is YFSETQ.

The chain recombines TRBV30 with TRBJ2-2; TRBD1 aligns across 7 bases. There are 14 residues in the CDR3. After removal of 3 bases from V and 5 bases from J, the junction contained 6 bases not matched to a gene. CDR1 and CDR2 from the germline V gene are GTSNPN and SVGIG (reference sequence). The CDR3 DNA follows: TGTGCCTGGAGGATGACAGGGTGGACCGGGGAGCTGTTTTTT. Protein product: CAWRMTGWTGELFF.

The rearrangement uses TRBV12-3 or TRBV12-4 and TRBJ2-1; 11 bases map to TRBD2. The CDR3 sequence is 17 residues long. J gave up 4 bases and V 1 base, and 6 bases lay outside the gene matches. CDR3 sequence (DNA): TGTGCCAGCAGTTTAGGGACGGGACTAGCGGAATACAATGAGCAGTTCTTC. Translating gives CASSLGTGLAEYNEQFF.

This clonotype was observed at least ten times. This chain uses TRBV7-2 with TRBJ2-1; TRBD2 matches at 7 bases. With V trimmed by 4 bases and J by 2 bases, 5 bases remained unmatched. Germline V gene lookup returns CDR1 SGHTA and CDR2 FQGNSA. The CDR3 extends over 15 amino acids. In nucleotides, the CDR3 is TGTGCCAGCAGCTCATCTCTAGCGGCCTACAATGAGCAGTTCTTC. This codes for CASSSSLAAYNEQFF. Variable domain in full (rest from reference TRBV7-2 and TRBJ2-1): GAGVSQSPSNKVTEKGKDVELRCDPISGHTALYWYRQSLGQGLEFLIYFQGNSAPDKSGLPSDRFSAERTGGSVSTLTIQRTQQEDSAVYLCASSSSLAAYNEQFFGPGTRLTVL.

V is TRBV25-1 and J is TRBJ1-1; TRBD1 might be the D (6 bases). Trimming removed 6 bases from V and 0 bases from J, with 11 bases in between. In germline, CDR1 is MGHDK, CDR2 SYGVNS. There are 14 residues in the CDR3. The CDR3 protein is CASSVRGMNTEAFF. CDR3 nucleotides: TGTGCCAGCAGCGTCAGGGGAATGAACACTGAAGCTTTCTTT.

This clonotype came up a few times. The V call is TRBV5-1, the J call TRBJ2-3; TRBD2 aligns across 11 bases. In germline, CDR1 is SGHRS, CDR2 YFSETQ. This CDR3 is built from 17 residues. The V segment lost 0 bases and the J segment 6 bases; nucleotides outside the gene matches: 9. CDR3 sequence (DNA): TGCGCCAGCAGCTTGGGAGAGGGACTAGCGGCTTATGATACGCAGTATTTT. Translating gives CASSLGEGLAAYDTQYF.

In its sample, this clonotype was seen a few times. This chain uses TRBV10-3 with TRBJ2-1; a weak D match, TRBD2 (7 bases). There are 14 residues in the CDR3. The germline gives CDR1 ENHRY, CDR2 SYGVKD. The V gene lost 7 bases and the J gene lost 4 bases, with 14 bases spanning the gap. The CDR3 sequence is CAIMGGGSYNEQFF. CDR3 bases: TGTGCCATCATGGGGGGCGGGAGTTACAATGAGCAGTTCTTC.

In its sample, this clonotype was seen a few times. This chain connects TRBV7-8 to TRBJ2-1, with TRBD1 identical over 8 bases. Germline CDR1 and CDR2: SGHVS and FQNEAQ. The CDR3 runs to 17 residues. J was trimmed by 8 bases and V by 3 bases; bases with no gene match: 15. CDR3 in DNA: TGTGCCAGCAGCTTGCCAAGACAGGGGTCATTTTTGGATGAGCAGTTCTTC. It specifies CASSLPRQGSFLDEQFF.

This clonotype was seen a few times. The chain joins TRBV20-1 to TRBJ2-3, with 13 bases aligning to TRBD2. This CDR3 contains 17 residues. Looked up from germline, CDR1 is DFQATT and CDR2 is SNEGSKA (reference sequence). V gave up 0 bases and J gave up 3 bases; unmatched junction bases: 6. The CDR3 loop is CSARDLGLAGATDTQYF. For the CDR3, the DNA is TGCAGTGCTAGAGATCTTGGACTAGCGGGAGCGACAGATACGCAGTATTTT.

This chain joins TRBV7-9 and TRBJ1-1; TRBD1 might be the D (6 bases). This CDR3 has 15 residues. Trimming removed 5 bases at V and 3 bases at J, with 16 bases between. Per the germline V gene, CDR1 is SEHNR and CDR2 is FQNEAQ (reference sequence). CDR3 region: CASSLTRAGDTEAFF. Written as DNA, the CDR3 is TGTGCCAGCAGCCTAACCAGGGCAGGGGACACTGAAGCTTTCTTT.

This chain connects TRBV11-2 to TRBJ1-2, with D unresolved. This CDR3 is 14 amino acids long. Germline V gives CDR1 SGHAT, CDR2 FQNNGV. With 1 base removed from V and 2 bases from J, the gap between germline ends came to 8 bases. The CDR3: CASSLASSNYGYTF. The CDR3 DNA is TGTGCCAGCAGCTTAGCATCATCAAACTATGGCTACACCTTC.

This clonotype was counted between two and nine times. The genes are TRBV6-5 and TRBJ2-6; D unresolved. Germline CDR1 reads MNHEY; CDR2 reads SVGAGI. V lost 6 bases and J lost 1, with 4 bases in between. CDR3 length: 13 amino acids. The CDR3 region is CASRGSGANVLTF. The CDR3 nucleotides read TGTGCCAGCAGGGGATCTGGGGCCAACGTCCTGACTTTC.

This clonotype was seen a handful of times. The chain recombines TRBV5-6 with TRBJ2-1; possibly TRBD2 for D (5 bases). Between the trimmed V and J ends, which lost 6 bases and 4 bases, there was a span of 20 bases. The CDR3 runs 16 residues. CDR1 SGHDT and CDR2 YYEEEE come from the germline V gene. The CDR3 DNA is TGTGCCAGCACCGATTTCCGGGCCGCGGGTTACAATGAGCAGTTCTTC. Its translation is CASTDFRAAGYNEQFF.

This clonotype was detected ten times or more. V gene TRBV9 combines with J gene TRBJ2-2; possible D gene TRBD2, 6 bases. The CDR3 contains 16 residues. V lost 2 bases, J lost 6 bases, and 17 bases lay in between. Looked up from germline, CDR1 is SGDLS and CDR2 is YYNGEE. This CDR3 is CASSVDFSGSSGELFF. CDR3 nucleotides: TGTGCCAGCAGCGTCGACTTTTCCGGGAGTTCCGGGGAGCTGTTTTTT.

The V gene is TRBV20-1, the J gene TRBJ1-1; no clear D gene. The germline gives CDR1 DFQATT, CDR2 SNEGSKA (reference sequence). This CDR3 region has 12 residues. Between the trimmed V and J ends, which lost 4 bases and 2 bases, there was a span of 8 bases. The CDR3 is CSATEGNTEAFF. In nucleotides, the CDR3 is TGCAGTGCTACAGAGGGAAACACTGAAGCTTTCTTT.

This clonotype was recorded once. This rearrangement joins TRBV11-3 to TRBJ2-3, with no clear D. V was pared by 0 bases and J by 4 bases, with 11 bases between. The CDR3 sequence is 15 residues long. Per germline, CDR1 SGHNT and CDR2 YENEEA. CDR3 sequence: CASSLDGVLADTQYF. The CDR3 nucleotides are TGTGCCAGCAGCTTAGATGGGGTTTTGGCAGATACGCAGTATTTT.

This clonotype has only a few counts. The V call is TRBV5-1, the J call TRBJ1-4, with no clear D. V lost 0 bases, J lost 3 bases, and 3 bases lay in between. Germline CDR1 and CDR2: SGHRS and YFSETQ. The CDR3 covers 13 residues. The CDR3 sequence: CASSLVANEKLFF. CDR3 in DNA: TGCGCCAGCAGCTTGGTAGCTAATGAAAAACTGTTTTTT.